Presented here are 24 T cell receptor beta chains from one specimen sequenced in a study of blood T cell repertoires in COVID-19. Sequencing used immunoSEQ multiplex PCR; TCRdb keeps in-frame clones, though not all of them. The repertoire includes approximately 16,000 clones, approximately 78% of them detected once, and 22% sits in the top ten. The sequenced material came from peripheral blood. The receptors come from a man older than 75 with active or convalescent COVID-19.

The chain recombines TRBV29-1 with TRBJ1-1; 9 nucleotides agree with TRBD1. V was pared by 1 base and J by 0 bases, with 12 bases of the junction left unmatched. Per the germline V gene, CDR1 is SQVTM and CDR2 is ANQGSEA. CDR3 size: 18 residues. CDR3 bases: TGCAGCGTTGAAGGAGGCGACAGGGGGACCCCAATGAACACTGAAGCTTTCTTT. Its protein is CSVEGGDRGTPMNTEAFF.

The V gene is TRBV19, the J gene TRBJ2-1; 9 nucleotides match TRBD1. With 3 bases clipped from V and 3 bases from J, the junction kept 3 bases outside the gene matches. The CDR3 sequence is 15 residues long. Germline CDR1 and CDR2: LNHDA and SQIVND (reference sequence). CDR3 loop: CASSIRDRDYNEQFF. The CDR3, as DNA: TGTGCCAGTAGTATCCGGGACAGGGACTACAATGAGCAGTTCTTC. Variable domain in full (rest from reference TRBV19 and TRBJ2-1): DGGITQSPKYLFRKEGQNVTLSCEQNLNHDAMYWYRQDPGQGLRLIYYSQIVNDFQKGDIAEGYSVSREKKESFPLTVTSAQKNPTAFYLCASSIRDRDYNEQFFGPGTRLTVL.

The chain joins TRBV4-3 to TRBJ2-1; D is undetermined. This CDR3 contains 13 residues. Per germline, CDR1 LGHNA and CDR2 YSLEER. The V gene lost 0 bases and the J gene lost 4 bases, with 4 bases spanning the gap. The CDR3 here is CASSQDGYNEQFF. In DNA, the CDR3 is TGCGCCAGCAGCCAAGACGGGTACAATGAGCAGTTCTTC.

The count of this clone is one. The chain has TRBV19 and TRBJ2-2, with a possible D match to TRBD2 (5 bases). Trimming shortened V by 2 bases and J by 6 bases, and 10 bases separated the two germline ends. CDR3 length: 14 amino acids. Germline-derived CDR1 and CDR2 are LNHDA and SQIVND (reference sequence). CDR3 amino acids: CASSINGVAGELFF. CDR3 coding DNA: TGTGCCAGTAGTATAAACGGGGTGGCCGGGGAGCTGTTTTTT.

This chain uses TRBV4-3 with TRBJ2-2, with 11 bases identical to TRBD2. This CDR3 is built from 16 residues. CDR1 and CDR2 from the germline V gene are LGHNA and YSLEER. The ends lost 4 bases at V and 6 bases at J; junction bases unmatched: 7. CDR3 residues: CASSPILAGVSGELFF. CDR3 DNA sequence: TGCGCCAGCAGCCCAATACTAGCGGGGGTTTCCGGGGAGCTGTTTTTT.

This CDR3 is CASSFRTGSLSYNSPLHF. The DNA for the CDR3 is TGTGCCAGCAGTTTTCGGACAGGGAGCCTCTCCTATAATTCACCCCTCCACTTT. The chain links TRBV27 to TRBJ1-6; 8 bases are a match to TRBD1. The CDR3 is 18 amino acids. V trimming: 3 bases; J trimming: 0 bases; junction bases outside the gene matches: 7. Germline values: CDR1 MNHEY, CDR2 SMNVEV (reference sequence).

V is TRBV15 and J is TRBJ1-4, with D unresolved. This CDR3 is built from 14 residues. V dropped 1 base and J dropped 8 bases, with 11 bases sitting between them. CDR1 is LNHNV, CDR2 YYDKDF, per germline (reference sequence). Here the CDR3 reads CATSRGARGEKLFF. DNA of the CDR3: TGTGCCACCAGCAGAGGGGCACGAGGGGAAAAACTGTTTTTT.

The chain couples TRBV6-6 to TRBJ1-4, with D hard to call. With 3 bases removed from V and 1 base from J, the gap between germline ends came to 12 bases. The CDR3 sequence is 16 residues long. Germline lookup yields CDR1 MNHNY and CDR2 SVGAGI (reference sequence). The CDR3 region is CASSYRGGLTNEKLFF. The CDR3 nucleotides are TGTGCCAGCAGTTATCGGGGAGGCTTAACTAATGAAAAACTGTTTTTT.

This clone came up once. The V and J genes are TRBV19 and TRBJ1-5; tentative D call: TRBD1 (6 bases). Germline V gives CDR1 LNHDA, CDR2 SQIVND (reference sequence). The CDR3 loop spans 15 amino acids. V lost 3 bases, J lost 3 bases, and 12 bases lay in between. CDR3 bases: TGTGCCAGTAGTATTAACAGGGCTTTCAATCAGCCCCAGCATTTT. Its protein product is CASSINRAFNQPQHF.

The gene calls are TRBV12-3 or TRBV12-4 and TRBJ1-2; D is possibly TRBD1 (5 bases). The germline V and J ends were trimmed by 6 bases and 8 bases, with 16 bases remaining between them. The CDR3 has 13 amino acids. The DNA of the CDR3 is TGTGCCAGCAGCTATACGGGGGGGTCGGGCTACACCTTC. Translated, it gives CASSYTGGSGYTF.

This sequence joins TRBV24-1 and TRBJ2-7; 9 bases are a match to TRBD1. Per the germline V gene, CDR1 is KGHDR and CDR2 is SFDVKD. After removal of 1 base from V and 3 bases from J, the junction contained 6 bases not matched to a gene. The CDR3 has 16 residues. CDR3 sequence reads: CATSDFPDRGNYEQYF. In DNA, the CDR3 is TGTGCCACCAGTGATTTCCCGGACAGGGGTAACTACGAGCAGTACTTC.

The chain combines TRBV10-2 with TRBJ1-6, with no clear D. The length of the CDR3 is 13 residues. The germline CDR1 and CDR2 sequences are WSHSY and SAAADI. V was cut by 3 bases and J by 4 bases, with 4 bases left in between. The CDR3 region has the DNA TGCGCCAGCAGTGACGGTTATAATTCACCCCTCCACTTT. Translated: CASSDGYNSPLHF.

The genes are TRBV6-5 and TRBJ1-5; D gene unclear. CDR1 is MNHEY and CDR2 is SVGAGI in the germline V gene. This CDR3 region has 14 residues. Trimming pared 5 bases from V and 0 bases from J, leaving 8 bases between. The CDR3 nucleotides read TGTGCCAGCAGTATGTATAATAGCAATCAGCCCCAGCATTTT. Protein product: CASSMYNSNQPQHF.

This sequence joins TRBV9 and TRBJ2-5; D might be TRBD2 (6 bases). CDR1 is SGDLS, CDR2 YYNGEE, per germline. The CDR3 is 15 amino acids. V gave up 0 bases and J gave up 3 bases, with 12 bases separating them. This chain's CDR3 is CASSVGGGAEETQYF. The CDR3 DNA reads TGTGCCAGCAGCGTAGGAGGCGGGGCGGAAGAGACCCAGTACTTC.

The CDR3 here is CASSLTGPPGRGGEETQYF. The CDR3 nucleotides are TGTGCCAGCAGCTTAACAGGGCCCCCGGGGCGGGGGGGAGAAGAGACCCAGTACTTC. The chain links TRBV7-3 to TRBJ2-5; the match to TRBD2 covers 9 bases. The V and J ends lost 0 bases and 3 bases, in that order; junction bases with no gene match: 14. Per germline, CDR1 SGHTA and CDR2 FQGTGA. This CDR3 has 19 amino acids.

This chain links TRBV4-1 with TRBJ2-2; TRBD1 matches 8 bases. This CDR3 has 17 amino acids. Trimming took 4 bases from V and 6 from J; bases not matched to a gene: 13. CDR1 and CDR2 (germline): MGHRA, YSYEKL. Here the CDR3 DNA reads TGCGCCAGCAGCCCCCTTGACGGGACAGGTGGTGCCGGGGAGCTGTTTTTT. Translation gives CASSPLDGTGGAGELFF.

In its sample, this clone was seen a few times. The chain links TRBV6-5 to TRBJ1-1, with D hard to call. Germline values: CDR1 MNHEY, CDR2 SVGAGI. Trimming stripped 6 bases from V and 0 bases from J, with 8 bases between. The CDR3 has 13 amino acids. The CDR3 region is CASSYTVNTEAFF. The DNA for the CDR3 is TGTGCCAGCAGCTACACGGTGAACACTGAAGCTTTCTTT.

The chain couples TRBV9 to TRBJ1-1, with D perhaps TRBD1 (6 bases). Germline-derived CDR1 and CDR2 are SGDLS and YYNGEE. CDR3 length: 14 residues. V was trimmed by 4 bases and J by 7 bases, leaving 17 bases between them. The CDR3 protein is CASSTRQDRNEAFF. The CDR3 DNA reads TGTGCCAGCAGCACTAGACAGGACCGTAATGAAGCTTTCTTT.

The V and J genes are TRBV28 and TRBJ1-4, with D possibly being TRBD1 (5 bases). V lost 7 bases to trimming and J lost 10 bases, with 13 bases between them. The CDR3 covers 12 residues. Germline V gene data show CDR1 as MDHEN and CDR2 as SYDVKM. CDR3 protein: CASTLAGGKLFF. CDR3 nucleotides: TGTGCCAGCACCCTGGCGGGGGGAAAACTGTTTTTT.

This clone was detected once. The chain employs TRBV6-2 or TRBV6-3 and TRBJ2-2; D perhaps matches TRBD2 (6 bases). V was trimmed by 6 bases and J by 5 bases, leaving 19 bases between them. This CDR3 is 16 amino acids long. In germline, CDR1 is MNHEY, CDR2 SVGEGT. In nucleotides, the CDR3 is TGTGCCAGCAGCCCCCACGGGGGAAGGAGGACCGGGGAGCTGTTTTTT. Protein: CASSPHGGRRTGELFF.

This chain connects TRBV11-3 to TRBJ2-1; the match to TRBD2 covers 14 bases. J lost 7 bases, V lost 5 bases, and 7 bases had no gene match. The CDR3 runs to 16 residues. Germline CDR1 SGHNT, CDR2 YENEEA. The CDR3 spells CASSRTSGGSWNEQFF. CDR3 in DNA: TGTGCCAGCAGCCGGACTAGCGGGGGGTCCTGGAATGAGCAGTTCTTC.

This rearrangement joins TRBV15 to TRBJ1-4; D remains ambiguous. V dropped 3 bases and J dropped 7 bases, with 12 bases sitting between them. Germline V CDR1 and CDR2: LNHNV, YYDKDF (reference sequence). CDR3 length: 14 amino acids. The CDR3 loop is CATSRGVEAEKLFF. The CDR3 DNA is TGTGCCACCAGCAGGGGTGTAGAGGCTGAAAAACTGTTTTTT. Supplemented by reference TRBV15 and TRBJ1-4, the full variable domain reads DAMVIQNPRYQVTQFGKPVTLSCSQTLNHNVMYWYQQKSSQAPKLLFHYYDKDFNNEADTPDNFQSRRPNTSFCFLDIRSPGLGDTAMYLCATSRGVEAEKLFFGSGTQLSVL.

The rearrangement joins TRBV5-6 to TRBJ2-1; 7 bases are a match to TRBD1. The length of the CDR3 is 17 residues. Germline lookup yields CDR1 SGHDT and CDR2 YYEEEE. The V gene end was trimmed by 2 bases and the J gene end by 4 bases; junction bases not matched to a gene: 12. CDR3 DNA: TGTGCCAGCAGCTTCCCCGACAGGGTCAAAATGTACAATGAGCAGTTCTTC. It encodes CASSFPDRVKMYNEQFF.

The V call is TRBV4-1, the J call TRBJ1-2; tentatively, D is TRBD1 (6 bases). The CDR3 is 13 amino acids. The germline V gene encodes CDR1 MGHRA and CDR2 YSYEKL. Trimming stripped 2 bases from V and 8 bases from J, with 12 bases between. The CDR3 nucleotides read TGCGCCAGCAGCCAATATACAGGGTCGGGCTACACCTTC. Translating it yields CASSQYTGSGYTF.